This TCR beta chain came from a study of breast tumors, draining lymph nodes, adjacent tissues. Samples came from axillary lymph nodes draining the breast cancer. TCRdb re-derived calls from the multiplex PCR reads in MiXCR, one entry per CDR3 protein. The sample yields around 140,000 distinct CDR3 sequences, about a fifth seen once. This clonotype was counted ten times or more. The length of the CDR3 is 16 residues. V shed 1 base and J shed 0 bases, with 7 bases lying between them. Per the germline V gene, CDR1 is SGHVS and CDR2 is FQNEAQ. The receptor's source is a female donor with breast cancer. Some clones in this sample may be carry-over from other donors' samples. The rearrangement links TRBV7-8 to TRBJ2-6, with no clear D. The sample was axillary lymph node tissue. In nucleotides, the CDR3 is TGTGCCAGCAGCTTAGTTGCCAGCTCTGGGGCCAACGTCCTGACTTTC. Translating gives CASSLVASSGANVLTF.